The sequence of this T cell receptor beta chain was determined in a study of blood T cell repertoires in COVID-19. The method was immunoSEQ multiplex PCR; TCRdb's version includes in-frame clones alone and lacks a portion of them. The data contain under 200,000 clones, 79% of them singletons. The germline CDR1 and CDR2 sequences are SGHAT and FQNNGV. The CDR3 runs to 16 residues. The ends lost 0 bases at V and 8 bases at J; junction bases unmatched: 6. Sequences were obtained from peripheral blood. The chain is built from TRBV11-2 and TRBJ1-4; the match to TRBD1 covers 10 bases. The origin of this receptor is a woman in her sixties or seventies with COVID-19, enrolled during active disease. CDR3 region: CASSLDVGTGDEKLFF. CDR3 DNA: TGTGCCAGCAGCTTAGATGTTGGGACAGGGGACGAAAAACTGTTTTTT.